The TCR beta chain described here comes from a study of T cells after yellow fever vaccination. The 5'RACE template-switching step produced TCR cDNA and added a universal primer site and UMIs. TCRdb fed the 5' RACE reads into MiXCR, producing one record per CDR3 protein. The sample lists around 300,000 distinct CDR3 sequences, over 3.5% occurring once. A few counts support this clonotype. This sequence originates from a man between 18 and 29 years old who received the YFV17D yellow fever vaccine. Material: PBMCs, obtained 15 days after the yellow fever booster vaccination.

The CDR3 here is CASCFAPDHYEQYV. CDR3 coding DNA: TGTGCCAGCTGTTTTGCGCCAGACCACTACGAGCAGTACGTC. The chain joins TRBV6-2 or TRBV6-3 to TRBJ2-7; D gene uncertain. CDR1 MNHEY and CDR2 SVGEGT come from the germline V gene. The CDR3 is 14 residues long. Trimming pared 8 bases from V and 3 bases from J, leaving 17 bases between.